This TCR beta chain was identified in a study of Graves' ophthalmopathy and Graves' hyperthyroidism. There are many counts of this clonotype. The antigen remains unidentified. Notes on the study in general: Blood was where most expanded thyroid clonotypes above 0.001 frequency also turned up. As the model predicted ophthalmopathy progression, it achieved a sensitivity of just over 70% and a specificity of about 72%.

The study amplified TCR beta CDR3 regions using RNA transcripts. First-round RT-PCR employed HTBI primers, with a second-round multiplex PCR after it. TCRdb passed the multiplex PCR reads through MiXCR, listing each CDR3 protein once. This table holds 200,000 to 250,000 distinct CDR3 sequences, 20% to 25% found once. The sequenced material came from peripheral blood. This receptor was identified in a woman aged 45-65 years with Graves' ophthalmopathy.

The DNA for the CDR3 is TGTGCCATCAGGGGGACCAGGCAGGACTTCAACTACGAGCAGTACTTC. Translation gives CAIRGTRQDFNYEQYF. V usage is TRBV10-3 and J usage is TRBJ2-7; D is tentatively TRBD1 or TRBD2 (5 bases each). Germline loops: CDR1 ENHRY, CDR2 SYGVKD. CDR3 length: 16 residues. V was shortened by 6 bases and J by 3 bases, with 21 bases between the two germline ends.